This T cell receptor beta chain was captured by sequencing in a study of blood T cells in healthy people across ages. Germline V gene lookup returns CDR1 MDHEN and CDR2 SYDVKM. There are 14 residues in the CDR3. V lost 2 bases, J lost 5 bases, and 4 bases stayed unmatched. A J-beta primer mix and a sample-barcoded 5' primer were used in a second PCR of roughly 6 to 11 cycles. TCRdb ran MiXCR on the 5' RACE reads and lists one entry per CDR3 protein. The sample lists hundreds of thousands of distinct CDR3 sequences; approximately 25% were seen once. These data are also associated with another study on T cells of mothers and their children.

The gene calls are TRBV28 and TRBJ2-7; the match to TRBD1 covers 9 bases. The sequenced sample was blood. This clonotype was obtained from a boy aged 5 to 17 in good health. CDR3 amino acids: CASSLDRGYDEQYF. Here the CDR3 DNA reads TGTGCCAGCAGTTTAGACAGGGGGTATGACGAGCAGTACTTC.